The 4 T cell receptor beta chains given below trace back to one sample, sequenced in a study of T cell responses to AZD1222 COVID-19 vaccine. The table came from immunoSEQ multiplex PCR; TCRdb's copy has only in-frame clones and leaves some out. The sample has some 70,000 clones, about 83% seen once. The sequencing here drew on peripheral blood, taken on day 0 of AZD1222 vaccination. Receptor source: an adult in good health.

This clone was seen only once. This chain uses TRBV7-9 with TRBJ1-1; no definite D call. Trimming took 8 bases from V and 0 from J, leaving 10 bases between them. The CDR3 has 13 residues. The germline gives CDR1 SEHNR, CDR2 FQNEAQ (reference sequence). The chain's CDR3 is CASVPTVNTEAFF. CDR3 coding DNA: TGTGCCAGCGTCCCAACAGTGAACACTGAAGCTTTCTTT.

The V and J genes are TRBV28 and TRBJ2-1, with 10 bases lining up with TRBD2. The ends lost 6 bases at V and 7 bases at J; junction bases unmatched: 6. The germline gives CDR1 MDHEN, CDR2 SYDVKM. The CDR3 spans 14 residues. The CDR3 loop reads CASRPLAGVNEQFF. The CDR3 region has the DNA TGTGCCAGCAGGCCCCTAGCGGGGGTAAATGAGCAGTTCTTC.

The chain uses TRBV11-2 and TRBJ2-7; 9 bases agree with TRBD1. The CDR3 is made up of 15 amino acids. Per germline, CDR1 SGHAT and CDR2 FQNNGV. V trimming: 4 bases; J trimming: 7 bases; junction bases outside the gene matches: 11. This chain's CDR3 is CASSSYRDREGEQYF. DNA of the CDR3: TGTGCCAGCAGCTCGTATCGGGACAGGGAAGGGGAGCAGTACTTC.

CDR3 DNA sequence: TGTGCCAGCAGTTTAAGGGGGGCGAATGGCTACACCTTC. Its protein product is CASSLRGANGYTF. The rearrangement joins TRBV28 to TRBJ1-2; D perhaps matches TRBD1 (6 bases). The CDR3 extends over 13 amino acids. Germline CDR1 MDHEN, CDR2 SYDVKM. Trimming pared 2 bases from V and 6 bases from J, leaving 10 bases between.